This entry lists 12 T cell receptor beta chains sequenced from one sample in a study of long-term antiretroviral therapy in people with HIV. Researchers report immunoSEQ v3.0 was run at survey level. Here immunoSEQ multiplex PCR was the method, and the copy in TCRdb shows in-frame clones only, minus some. The table shows approximately 21,000 clones, with around 80% occurring only once. This sample comprised unsorted PBMCs, obtained 0.3 years after starting antiretroviral therapy. The origin of the receptors is a man in his forties or fifties with HIV.

The V and J genes are TRBV7-2 and TRBJ1-4, with D uncertain. Per the germline V gene, CDR1 is SGHTA and CDR2 is FQGNSA. The CDR3 is 15 residues long. Trimming took off 2 bases at V and 8 bases at J, with 15 bases between the two ends. This CDR3 is CASSLQVGVNEKLFF. As DNA, the CDR3 is TGTGCCAGCAGCTTACAGGTCGGGGTGAACGAAAAACTGTTTTTT.

The chain links TRBV6-8 to TRBJ1-2; 11 nucleotides align to TRBD1. The germline V gene encodes CDR1 MNHGY and CDR2 SAAAGT. After removal of 4 bases from V and 8 bases from J, the junction contained 9 bases not matched to a gene. CDR3 length equals 15 residues. CDR3 DNA: TGTGCCAGCAGTTTTTCTCCGGACAGGGGGCGAGGCTACACCTTC. Protein: CASSFSPDRGRGYTF.

J is TRBJ1-1 and V is TRBV10-3, with D possibly TRBD1 on 5 matching bases. V was shortened by 5 bases and J by 4 bases, with 5 bases between the two germline ends. The CDR3 spans 11 residues. Germline loops: CDR1 ENHRY, CDR2 SYGVKD. CDR3 sequence: CAISRGTEAFF. In DNA, the CDR3 is TGTGCCATCAGTAGGGGCACTGAAGCTTTCTTT.

The CDR3 loop is CASSPGPNEKLFF. The CDR3 DNA follows: TGTGCCAGCAGCCCCGGACCTAATGAAAAACTGTTTTTT. The gene calls are TRBV5-6 and TRBJ1-4; D unclear. The V end lost 4 bases, the J end lost 3 bases, and 7 bases lay between the germline ends. Germline V CDR1 and CDR2: SGHDT, YYEEEE. This CDR3 region has 13 residues.

The CDR3 here is CASSVALAGGPETQYF. The DNA for the CDR3 is TGTGCCAGCAGCGTAGCGCTAGCGGGGGGGCCAGAGACCCAGTACTTC. The V gene is TRBV9, the J gene TRBJ2-5; TRBD2 matches 12 bases. The CDR3 totals 16 residues. Losses at the gene ends were 0 bases for V and 4 bases for J; bases not matched to a gene: 4. In germline, CDR1 is SGDLS, CDR2 YYNGEE.

As for this clone: One end of the junction fails to match germline, which may point to a read error. The chain has TRBV7-7 and TRBJ2-5; D is possibly TRBD2 (8 bases). The CDR3 is 14 residues long. CDR1 and CDR2 (germline): SSHAT, FNYEAQ (reference sequence). DNA of the CDR3: TGTGCTAGCAGCTTAGCGGGACAGCAAGAGACCCAGTACTTC. Translation gives CASSLAGQQETQYF.

The chain carries TRBV7-2 and TRBJ2-1; 11 nucleotides match TRBD2. Looked up from germline, CDR1 is SGHTA and CDR2 is FQGNSA. Trimming removed 6 bases from V and 3 bases from J; junction bases left unmatched: 7. The CDR3 totals 16 residues. CDR3 loop: CASSPQGLAGYNEQFF. In DNA, the CDR3 is TGTGCCAGCAGTCCCCAAGGACTAGCGGGCTACAATGAGCAGTTCTTC.

The CDR3 DNA follows: TGTGCCAGCAGCAGGGACAAATTGGGATCTAGGTATGGCTACACCTTC. This gives the protein CASSRDKLGSRYGYTF. The rearrangement links TRBV5-4 to TRBJ1-2; tentative D call: TRBD1 (6 bases). Germline CDR1 reads SGHNT; CDR2 reads YYREEE (reference sequence). V was clipped by 4 bases and J by 5 bases, with 21 bases between them. This CDR3 is 16 amino acids long.

This CDR3 is CASSSRQGLWGYTF. The CDR3 nucleotides read TGTGCCAGCAGCTCGAGGCAGGGATTATGGGGCTACACCTTC. The J gene is TRBJ1-2, the V gene TRBV11-3; D possibly corresponds to TRBD1 (5 bases). V gave up 4 bases and J gave up 8 bases, with 17 bases separating them. The CDR3 sequence is 14 residues long. CDR1 and CDR2 from the germline V gene are SGHNT and YENEEA.

The CDR3 protein is CASSFRDNQPQHF. The CDR3 DNA reads TGTGCCAGCAGCTTCAGGGACAATCAGCCCCAGCATTTT. The chain couples TRBV5-8 to TRBJ1-5; D is perhaps TRBD1 (5 bases). V lost 2 bases to trimming and J lost 3 bases, with 6 bases between them. This CDR3 is built from 13 residues. Germline V gene sequence: CDR1 SGHTS, CDR2 YDEGEE.

This clone was counted only a few times. The rearrangement links TRBV5-1 to TRBJ1-4; D not certain. Germline V CDR1 and CDR2: SGHRS, YFSETQ. The CDR3 spans 15 residues. Trimming pared 5 bases from V and 4 bases from J, leaving 15 bases between. The CDR3 DNA reads TGCGCCAGCAGAGAAGGACCCACAGTTAATGAAAAACTGTTTTTT. Residues: CASREGPTVNEKLFF.

This chain links TRBV28 with TRBJ2-1; TRBD2 aligns across 12 bases. With 5 bases clipped from V and 8 bases from J, the junction kept 4 bases outside the gene matches. Germline CDR1 reads MDHEN; CDR2 reads SYDVKM. CDR3 size: 14 residues. The CDR3 region has the DNA TGTGCCAGCAGTGCTAGCGGGAGGGCCGATGAGCAGTTCTTC. Its protein product is CASSASGRADEQFF.